This T cell receptor beta chain was captured by sequencing in a study of T cell changes during pregnancy in multiple sclerosis. This CDR3 has 14 amino acids. From germline, CDR1 is SGHTA and CDR2 FQGNSA. Trimming took 7 bases from V and 5 from J; bases not matched to a gene: 10. Only in-frame clones appear in the TCRdb table, and some are missing; sequencing was by immunoSEQ multiplex PCR. The sample has around 66,000 clones, around 90% seen once. The receptor's source is a female donor in good health, enrolled as a control in a pregnancy study. The source material was peripheral blood, sampled in the first trimester of pregnancy. V usage is TRBV7-2 and J usage is TRBJ1-2, with 7 bases aligning to TRBD1. CDR3 loop: CASNPGQRLYGYTF. The DNA for the CDR3 is TGTGCCAGCAACCCGGGACAGAGGTTATATGGCTACACCTTC. The full variable domain, its missing parts supplied by reference TRBV7-2 and TRBJ1-2, is GAGVSQSPSNKVTEKGKDVELRCDPISGHTALYWYRQSLGQGLEFLIYFQGNSAPDKSGLPSDRFSAERTGGSVSTLTIQRTQQEDSAVYLCASNPGQRLYGYTFGSGTRLTVV.